These 4 T cell receptor beta chains originate from one sample sequenced in a study of technical replicates of blood from several donors. Only in-frame clones appear in the TCRdb table, and some are missing; sequencing was by immunoSEQ multiplex PCR. This table has 55,000 to 75,000 clones, about 90% appearing once. Sample: PBMCs. These receptors all stem from a human donor in good health. Some clones in this sample may be carry-over from other donors' samples.

The rearrangement links TRBV5-1 to TRBJ1-1, with 8 bases identical to TRBD1. V trimming: 7 bases; J trimming: 3 bases; junction bases outside the gene matches: 8. This CDR3 is 14 amino acids long. Germline lookup yields CDR1 SGHRS and CDR2 YFSETQ. The CDR3 region has the DNA TGCGCCAGCCTTACAGGGGGGGAGGACACTGAAGCTTTCTTT. This codes for CASLTGGEDTEAFF.

V usage is TRBV21-1 and J usage is TRBJ2-7; TRBD1, as called in the table, went unchecked against the DNA. TRBV21-1 is noted as a pseudogene. This CDR3 spans 16 amino acids. The CDR3 reads CASSISRTGSSYEQYF. The CDR3 DNA reads as TGTGCCAGCAGCATCTCCAGGACAGGGAGCTCCTACGAGCAGTACTTC.

This clone was seen only a few times. The chain is built from TRBV7-2 and TRBJ2-3; 9 bases match TRBD2. The length of the CDR3 is 14 residues. Germline V gene sequence: CDR1 SGHTA, CDR2 FQGNSA. Trimming took 3 bases from V and 4 from J; bases not matched to a gene: 2. The CDR3 loop reads CASSFSGGADTQYF. In DNA form, the CDR3 reads TGTGCCAGCAGCTTTAGCGGGGGCGCAGATACGCAGTATTTT.

V usage is TRBV2 and J usage is TRBJ1-2; TRBD1 aligns across 9 bases. Germline V gene lookup returns CDR1 SNHLY and CDR2 FYNNEI. V lost 1 base and J lost 11; bases outside the gene matches: 11. The CDR3 is 15 residues long. This chain's CDR3 is CASSEVRLTGGRYTF. The CDR3 nucleotides read TGTGCCAGCAGTGAAGTGCGTTTGACAGGGGGACGATACACCTTC.